The entry that follows covers one T cell receptor beta chain sequence. The data were taken from a study of blood T cell repertoires in COVID-19. Data came from immunoSEQ multiplex PCR; TCRdb stores just in-frame clones and leaves some out. The data show 200,000 to 250,000 clones, over 70% seen once. Per germline, CDR1 MDHEN and CDR2 SYDVKM. The trim removed 3 bases at V and 6 bases at J, leaving 6 bases unmatched. The CDR3 covers 15 residues. This receptor was obtained from a woman in her seventies with acute or convalescent COVID-19. The chain joins TRBV28 to TRBJ1-5; TRBD1 matches 9 bases. Sequences were obtained from peripheral blood. CDR3 protein: CASSFGTGGFQPQHF. CDR3 DNA: TGTGCCAGCAGTTTCGGCACAGGGGGCTTTCAGCCCCAGCATTTT. Looking up the rest from reference TRBV28 and TRBJ1-5 gives the full variable domain: DVKVTQSSRYLVKRTGEKVFLECVQDMDHENMFWYRQDPGLGLRLIYFSYDVKMKEKGDIPEGYSVSREKKERFSLILESASTNQTSMYLCASSFGTGGFQPQHFGDGTRLSIL.